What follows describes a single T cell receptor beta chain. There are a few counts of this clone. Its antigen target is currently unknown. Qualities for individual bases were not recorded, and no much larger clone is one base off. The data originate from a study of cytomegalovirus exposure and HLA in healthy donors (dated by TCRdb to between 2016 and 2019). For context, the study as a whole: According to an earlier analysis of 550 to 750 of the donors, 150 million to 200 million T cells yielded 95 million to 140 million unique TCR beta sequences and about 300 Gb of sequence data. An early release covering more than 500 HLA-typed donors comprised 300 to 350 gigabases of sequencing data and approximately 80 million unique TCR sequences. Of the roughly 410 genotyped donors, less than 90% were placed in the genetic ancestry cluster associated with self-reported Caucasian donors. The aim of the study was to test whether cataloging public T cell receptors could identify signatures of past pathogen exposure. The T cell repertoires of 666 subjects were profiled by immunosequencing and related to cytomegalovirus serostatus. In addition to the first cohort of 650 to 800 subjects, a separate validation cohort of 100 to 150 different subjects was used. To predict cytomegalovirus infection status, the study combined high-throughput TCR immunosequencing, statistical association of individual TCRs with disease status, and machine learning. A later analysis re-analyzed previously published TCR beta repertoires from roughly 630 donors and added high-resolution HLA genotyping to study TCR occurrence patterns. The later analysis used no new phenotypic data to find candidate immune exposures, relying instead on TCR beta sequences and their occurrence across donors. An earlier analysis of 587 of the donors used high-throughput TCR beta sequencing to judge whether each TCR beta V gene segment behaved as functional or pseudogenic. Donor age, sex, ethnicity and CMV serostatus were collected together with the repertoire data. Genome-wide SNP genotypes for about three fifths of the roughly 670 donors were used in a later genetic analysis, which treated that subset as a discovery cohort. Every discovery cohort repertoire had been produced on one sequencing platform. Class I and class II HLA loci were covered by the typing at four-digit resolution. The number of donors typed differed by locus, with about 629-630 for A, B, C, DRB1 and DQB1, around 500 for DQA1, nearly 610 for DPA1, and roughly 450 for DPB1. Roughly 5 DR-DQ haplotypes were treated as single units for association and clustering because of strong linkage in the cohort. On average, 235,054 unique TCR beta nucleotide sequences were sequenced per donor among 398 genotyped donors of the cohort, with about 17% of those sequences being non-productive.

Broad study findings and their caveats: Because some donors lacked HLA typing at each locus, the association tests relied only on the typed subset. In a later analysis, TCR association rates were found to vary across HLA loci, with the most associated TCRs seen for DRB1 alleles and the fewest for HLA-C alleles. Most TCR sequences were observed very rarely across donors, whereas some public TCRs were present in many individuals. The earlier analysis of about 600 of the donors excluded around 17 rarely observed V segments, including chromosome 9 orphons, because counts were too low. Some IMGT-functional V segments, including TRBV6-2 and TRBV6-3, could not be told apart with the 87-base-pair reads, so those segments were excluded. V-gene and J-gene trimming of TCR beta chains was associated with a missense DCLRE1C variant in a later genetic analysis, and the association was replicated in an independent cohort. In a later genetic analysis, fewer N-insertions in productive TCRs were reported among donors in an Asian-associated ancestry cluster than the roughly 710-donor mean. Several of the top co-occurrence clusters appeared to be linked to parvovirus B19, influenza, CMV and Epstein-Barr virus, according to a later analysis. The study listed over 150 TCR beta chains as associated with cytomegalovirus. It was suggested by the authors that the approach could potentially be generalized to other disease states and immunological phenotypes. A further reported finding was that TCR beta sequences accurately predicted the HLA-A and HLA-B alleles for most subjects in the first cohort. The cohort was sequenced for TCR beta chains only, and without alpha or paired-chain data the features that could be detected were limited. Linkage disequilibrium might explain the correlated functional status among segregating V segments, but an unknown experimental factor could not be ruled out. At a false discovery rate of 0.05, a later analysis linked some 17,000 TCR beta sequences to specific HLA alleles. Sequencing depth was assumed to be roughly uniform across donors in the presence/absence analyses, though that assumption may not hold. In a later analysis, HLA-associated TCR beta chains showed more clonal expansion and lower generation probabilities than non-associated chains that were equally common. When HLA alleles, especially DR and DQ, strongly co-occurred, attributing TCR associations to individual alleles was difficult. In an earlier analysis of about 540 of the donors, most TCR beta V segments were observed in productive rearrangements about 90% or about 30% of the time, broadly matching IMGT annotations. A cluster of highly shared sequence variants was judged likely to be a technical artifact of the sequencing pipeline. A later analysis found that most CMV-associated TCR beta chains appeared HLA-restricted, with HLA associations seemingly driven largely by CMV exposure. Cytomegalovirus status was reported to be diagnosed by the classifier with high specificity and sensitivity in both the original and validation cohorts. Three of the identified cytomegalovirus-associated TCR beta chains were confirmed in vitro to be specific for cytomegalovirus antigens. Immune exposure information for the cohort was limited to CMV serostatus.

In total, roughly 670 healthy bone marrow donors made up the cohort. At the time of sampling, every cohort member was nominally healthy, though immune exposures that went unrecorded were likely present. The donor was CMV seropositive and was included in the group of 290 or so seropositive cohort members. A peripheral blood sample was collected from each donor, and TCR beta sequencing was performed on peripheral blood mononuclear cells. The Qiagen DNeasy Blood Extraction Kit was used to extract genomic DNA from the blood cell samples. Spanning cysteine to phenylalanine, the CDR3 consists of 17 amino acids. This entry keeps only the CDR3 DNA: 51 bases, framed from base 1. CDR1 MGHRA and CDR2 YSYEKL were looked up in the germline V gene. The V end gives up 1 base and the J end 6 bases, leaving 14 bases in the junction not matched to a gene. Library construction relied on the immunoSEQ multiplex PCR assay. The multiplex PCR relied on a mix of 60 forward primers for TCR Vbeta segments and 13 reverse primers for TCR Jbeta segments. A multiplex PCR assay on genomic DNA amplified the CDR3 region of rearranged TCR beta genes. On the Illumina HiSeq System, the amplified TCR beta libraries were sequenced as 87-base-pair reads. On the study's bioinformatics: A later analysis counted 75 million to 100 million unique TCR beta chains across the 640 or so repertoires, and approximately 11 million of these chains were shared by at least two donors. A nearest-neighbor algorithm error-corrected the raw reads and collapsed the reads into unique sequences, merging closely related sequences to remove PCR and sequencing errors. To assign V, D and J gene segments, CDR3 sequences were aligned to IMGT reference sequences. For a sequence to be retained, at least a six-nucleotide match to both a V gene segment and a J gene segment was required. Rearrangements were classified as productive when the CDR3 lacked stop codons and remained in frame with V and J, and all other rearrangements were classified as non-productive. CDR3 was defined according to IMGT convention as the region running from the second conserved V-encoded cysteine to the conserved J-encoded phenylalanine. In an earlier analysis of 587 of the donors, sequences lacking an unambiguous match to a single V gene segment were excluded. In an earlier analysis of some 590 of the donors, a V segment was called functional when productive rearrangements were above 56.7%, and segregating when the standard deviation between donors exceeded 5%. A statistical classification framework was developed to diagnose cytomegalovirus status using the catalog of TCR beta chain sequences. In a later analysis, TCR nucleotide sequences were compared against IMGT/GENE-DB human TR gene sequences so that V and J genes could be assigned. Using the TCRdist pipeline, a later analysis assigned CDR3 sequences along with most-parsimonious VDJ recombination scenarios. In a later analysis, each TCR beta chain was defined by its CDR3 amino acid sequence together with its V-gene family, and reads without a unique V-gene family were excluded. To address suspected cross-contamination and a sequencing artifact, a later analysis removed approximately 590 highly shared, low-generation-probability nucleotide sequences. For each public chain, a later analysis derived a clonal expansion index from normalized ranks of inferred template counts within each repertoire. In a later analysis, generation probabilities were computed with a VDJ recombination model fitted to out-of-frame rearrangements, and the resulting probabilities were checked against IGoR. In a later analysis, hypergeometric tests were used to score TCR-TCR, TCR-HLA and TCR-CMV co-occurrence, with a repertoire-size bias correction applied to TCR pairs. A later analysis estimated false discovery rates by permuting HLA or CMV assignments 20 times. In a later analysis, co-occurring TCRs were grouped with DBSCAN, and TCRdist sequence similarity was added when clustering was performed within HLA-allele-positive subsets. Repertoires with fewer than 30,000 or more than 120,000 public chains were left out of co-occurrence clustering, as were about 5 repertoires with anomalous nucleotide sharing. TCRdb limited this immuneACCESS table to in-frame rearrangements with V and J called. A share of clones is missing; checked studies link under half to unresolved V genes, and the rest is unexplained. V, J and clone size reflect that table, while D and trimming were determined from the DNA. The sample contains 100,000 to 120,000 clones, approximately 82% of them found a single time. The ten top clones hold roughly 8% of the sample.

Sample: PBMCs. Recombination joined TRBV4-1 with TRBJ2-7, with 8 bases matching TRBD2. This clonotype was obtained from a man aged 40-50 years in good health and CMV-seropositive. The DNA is TGCGCCAGCAGCCAAGTAGATATGGGACTAGAGGTTCGCGAGCAGTACTTC. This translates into CASSQVDMGLEVREQYF.